This T cell receptor beta chain was observed in a study of blood T cell repertoires in COVID-19. About the research overall: Acute and convalescent COVID-19 specimens originated in the United States, Italy and Spain.

With V trimmed by 4 bases and J by 2 bases, 6 bases remained unmatched. Per the germline V gene, CDR1 is SEHNR and CDR2 is FQNEAQ (reference sequence). This CDR3 has 17 amino acids. In the original processing: Amplification of reference gene primers provided the estimated nucleated cell counts. Measured with immunoSEQ multiplex PCR; TCRdb has only the in-frame clones, and not every one. That table furnishes V, J and clone size, whereas the DNA furnished D and trimming. This table holds some 88,000 clones, roughly 84% found once. Material for sequencing was peripheral blood. This sequence originates from a woman in her 70s with acute or convalescent COVID-19. The gene calls are TRBV7-9 and TRBJ2-6; 9 bases line up with TRBD1. The CDR3 is CASSYTGGSAGANVLTF. The DNA of the CDR3 is TGTGCCAGCAGCTACACAGGGGGCTCTGCTGGGGCCAACGTCCTGACTTTC.